The entry that follows covers one T cell receptor beta chain sequence. The sample is drawn from a study of blood T cell repertoires in COVID-19. Trimming cost V 1 base and J 3 bases, with 10 bases left between them. The CDR3 loop spans 15 amino acids. Germline-derived CDR1 and CDR2 are SEHNR and FQNEAQ (reference sequence). While infection was still active, Seattle patients were enrolled and then followed longitudinally. In the source study's methods: For nucleated cells, counts were estimated from reference gene primer amplification. Assay: immunoSEQ multiplex PCR; the TCRdb copy retains only in-frame clones and omits some. D and trimming were read from the DNA, whereas the V and J calls and clone size are those reported in that table. Of approximately 500,000 clones in the sample, approximately 91% were seen once.

Material: peripheral blood. The TCR comes from a woman aged 45-65 years with COVID-19, enrolled during active disease. V is TRBV7-9 and J is TRBJ2-1, with TRBD2 as a possible D gene (6 bases). The CDR3 DNA follows: TGTGCCAGCAGCTTAGATGCGGGGCGCTACAATGAGCAGTTCTTC. Its translation: CASSLDAGRYNEQFF.